By share, the clone carrying this TCR beta chain ranks as medium-sized. Its antigen remains unidentified. The entry originates in a study of T cells after posttransplantation cyclophosphamide. General study points: Recipient CMV seropositivity and CMV reactivation strongly tracked TRB clonality. Later post-transplant blood repertoires were often dominated by donor CD8+ memory clones. TRB overlap between skin or GI tissue T cells and blood was limited.

Sequencing was performed with immunoSEQ multiplex PCR; in TCRdb, only in-frame clones are kept and a portion is missing. In total the sample includes 20,000 to 25,000 clones, none of them seen once. Peripheral blood was collected from the related graft donor on the marrow donation day. The source is a woman aged 60 to 75 in good health, CMV-negative, and a related stem cell transplant donor. Sequenced sample: PBMCs.

The CDR3 reads CASSNAAGTTEAFF. In DNA form, the CDR3 reads TGTGCCAGCAGTAATGCAGCGGGTACCACTGAAGCTTTCTTT. The V call is TRBV6-1, the J call TRBJ1-1; D unclear. Per the germline V gene, CDR1 is MNHNS and CDR2 is SASEGT. The CDR3 has 14 amino acids. V was trimmed by 5 bases and J by 4 bases, leaving 14 bases between them.